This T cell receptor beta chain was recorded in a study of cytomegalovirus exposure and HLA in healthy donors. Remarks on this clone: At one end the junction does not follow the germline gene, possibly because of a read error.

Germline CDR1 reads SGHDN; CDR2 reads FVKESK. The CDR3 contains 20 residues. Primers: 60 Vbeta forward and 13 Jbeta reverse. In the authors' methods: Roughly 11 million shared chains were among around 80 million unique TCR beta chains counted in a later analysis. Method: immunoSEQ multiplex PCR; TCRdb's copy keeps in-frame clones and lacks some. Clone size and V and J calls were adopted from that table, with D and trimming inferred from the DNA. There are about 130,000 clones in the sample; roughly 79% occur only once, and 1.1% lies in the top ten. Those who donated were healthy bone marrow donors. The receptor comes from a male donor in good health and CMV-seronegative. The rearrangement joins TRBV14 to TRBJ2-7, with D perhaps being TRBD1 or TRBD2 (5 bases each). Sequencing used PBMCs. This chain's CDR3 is CASNQAAATPTEWFSYEQYF. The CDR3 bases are TGTGCCAGCAACCAAGCGGCGGCTACTCCGACAGAATGGTTCTCCTACGAGCAGTACTTC. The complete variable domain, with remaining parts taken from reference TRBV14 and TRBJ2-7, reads EAGVTQFPSHSVIEKGQTVTLRCDPISGHDNLYWYRRVMGKEIKFLLHFVKESKQDESGMPNNRFLAERTGGTYSTLKVQPAELEDSGVYFCASNQAAATPTEWFSYEQYFGPGTRLTVT.